Listed here are 28 T cell receptor beta chains from one sample, sequenced in a study of Graves' ophthalmopathy and Graves' hyperthyroidism. Amplification from RNA transcripts yielded the TCR beta CDR3 regions. First-round RT-PCR employed HTBI primers, with a second-round multiplex PCR after it. From the multiplex PCR reads, TCRdb called clonotypes with MiXCR, one entry per CDR3 protein. The sample records 600,000 to 650,000 distinct CDR3 sequences, 22% being singletons. Sequencing was carried out using peripheral blood. These receptor sequences come from a woman younger than 30 with stable Graves' hyperthyroidism. Some clones in this sample may be carry-over from other donors' samples.

V and J are TRBV3-1 and TRBJ1-6, with D possibly being TRBD1 (5 bases). Germline CDR1 reads LGHDT; CDR2 reads YNNKEL (reference sequence). The CDR3 extends over 17 amino acids. The germline V and J ends were trimmed by 0 bases and 4 bases, with 13 bases remaining between them. CDR3 in amino acids: CASSQDGGVRYNSPLHF. The CDR3 region has the DNA TGTGCCAGCAGCCAAGATGGGGGGGTTCGGTATAATTCACCCCTCCACTTT.

The sample holds many counts of this clonotype. Here the CDR3 reads CASSSSRKNSNQPQHF. DNA for the CDR3: TGTGCCAGCAGTTCCTCCAGGAAAAATAGCAATCAGCCCCAGCATTTT. The chain joins TRBV12-3 or TRBV12-4 to TRBJ1-5; no clear D gene. The V and J ends lost 4 bases and 0 bases respectively, with 13 bases between them. This CDR3 has 16 amino acids.

This chain connects TRBV12-3 or TRBV12-4 to TRBJ2-7; 7 bases agree with TRBD1. V lost 7 bases and J lost 3; bases outside the gene matches: 6. The CDR3 sequence is 13 residues long. This chain's CDR3 is CASTNRGFYEQYF. The CDR3 DNA sequence: TGTGCCAGCACCAACAGGGGTTTCTACGAGCAGTACTTC.

The chain links TRBV4-1 to TRBJ1-3; D remains unclear. V shed 1 base and J shed 2 bases, with 12 bases lying between them. CDR1 and CDR2 (germline): MGHRA, YSYEKL. The CDR3 sequence is 16 residues long. CDR3 DNA sequence: TGCGCCAGCAGCCAAGGGGCAGCGAGAACTGGAAACACCATATATTTT. It is translated as CASSQGAARTGNTIYF.

Many counts were recorded for this clonotype. This chain joins TRBV7-9 and TRBJ1-1; 7 nucleotides align to TRBD1. The CDR3 contains 13 residues. CDR1 is SEHNR, CDR2 FQNEAQ, per germline (reference sequence). V trimming: 4 bases; J trimming: 6 bases; junction bases outside the gene matches: 5. The CDR3 nucleotides are TGTGCCAGCAGCTCGACAGGGACCGCTGAAGCTTTCTTT. Protein: CASSSTGTAEAFF. Complete variable domain (other parts from reference TRBV7-9 and TRBJ1-1): DTGVSQNPRHKITKRGQNVTFRCDPISEHNRLYWYRQTLGQGPEFLTYFQNEAQLEKSRLLSDRFSAERPKGSFSTLEIQRTEQGDSAMYLCASSSTGTAEAFFGQGTRLTVV.

At least ten counts were recorded for this clonotype. The chain has TRBV7-2 and TRBJ1-5; tentative D call: TRBD1 (5 bases). The CDR3 spans 15 residues. Trimming shortened V by 3 bases and J by 5 bases, and 14 bases separated the two germline ends. Germline V CDR1 and CDR2: SGHTA, FQGNSA. The CDR3 DNA reads as TGTGCCAGCAGCTTGTATAGGGGAAGGGATCAGCCCCAGCATTTT. Translated: CASSLYRGRDQPQHF.

The chain couples TRBV18 to TRBJ1-6; D unclear. The length of the CDR3 is 14 residues. The V end lost 0 bases, the J end lost 9 bases, and 9 bases lay between the germline ends. CDR1 is KGHSH and CDR2 is LQKENI in the germline V gene. Here the CDR3 reads CASSPPLVGSPLHF. The CDR3 nucleotides are TGTGCCAGCTCACCACCGCTCGTGGGTTCACCCCTCCACTTT.

This clonotype appeared a few times. The CDR3 DNA reads as TGTGCCTGGGGGACAGGCGAGAATCAGCCCCAGCATTTT. Translating gives CAWGTGENQPQHF. The gene calls are TRBV30 and TRBJ1-5, with TRBD1 matching over 8 bases. In germline, CDR1 is GTSNPN, CDR2 SVGIG (reference sequence). The CDR3 consists of 13 residues. Losses at the gene ends were 5 bases for V and 4 bases for J; bases not matched to a gene: 4.

As concerns this clonotype: This sequence may be a read error, since a much larger clone differs from it by one base. The chain has TRBV6-1 and TRBJ1-6, with 10 bases matching TRBD1. The CDR3 has 14 residues. With V trimmed by 5 bases and J by 10 bases, 5 bases remained unmatched. Germline CDR1 reads MNHNS; CDR2 reads SASEGT. The CDR3: CASSPGTGESPLHF. The CDR3 DNA reads TGTGCCAGCAGTCCCGGGACAGGGGAATCACCCCTCCACTTT.

In this sample, this clonotype turned up many times. The rearrangement links TRBV3-1 to TRBJ1-3; no definite D call. Per the germline V gene, CDR1 is LGHDT and CDR2 is YNNKEL (reference sequence). The ends were cut back, 0 bases at V and 6 bases at J, with 6 bases in the middle. The CDR3 length is 13 residues. The CDR3 reads CASSQDGANTIYF. For the CDR3, the DNA is TGTGCCAGCAGCCAAGATGGAGCAAACACCATATATTTT. Variable domain in full (rest from reference TRBV3-1 and TRBJ1-3): DTAVSQTPKYLVTQMGNDKSIKCEQNLGHDTMYWYKQDSKKFLKIMFSYNNKELIINETVPNRFSPKSPDKAHLNLHINSLELGDSAVYFCASSQDGANTIYFGEGSWLTVV.

This clonotype was recorded at least ten times. This sequence joins TRBV6-1 and TRBJ1-5; no clear D gene. The CDR3 covers 14 residues. Per the germline V gene, CDR1 is MNHNS and CDR2 is SASEGT. V lost 7 bases, J lost 9 bases, and 19 bases lay in between. CDR3: CASTPSSYLWPQHF. The CDR3 DNA reads TGTGCCAGCACCCCTTCTTCGTATTTGTGGCCCCAGCATTTT.

This clonotype was detected ten times or more. The gene calls are TRBV2 and TRBJ2-5; the D call may be TRBD1 or TRBD2 (5 bases each). This CDR3 region has 13 residues. V dropped 4 bases and J dropped 7 bases, with 13 bases sitting between them. Germline-derived CDR1 and CDR2 are SNHLY and FYNNEI. Here the CDR3 reads CASSGRGLATQYF. The CDR3 DNA reads as TGTGCCAGCAGTGGTCGGGGCTTGGCGACCCAGTACTTC.

The gene calls are TRBV28 and TRBJ2-7; TRBD1 matches 7 bases. Looked up from germline, CDR1 is MDHEN and CDR2 is SYDVKM. V was clipped by 9 bases and J by 2 bases; unmatched bases: 10. The CDR3 is made up of 14 amino acids. The CDR3 loop is CASSGTVGAYEQYF. DNA of the CDR3: TGTGCCAGTTCCGGGACAGTGGGAGCCTACGAGCAGTACTTC.

The genes are TRBV20-1 and TRBJ1-1; 7 bases align to TRBD1. Germline loops: CDR1 DFQATT, CDR2 SNEGSKA (reference sequence). Trimming took 8 bases from V and 3 from J; bases not matched to a gene: 3. The CDR3 loop spans 11 amino acids. The CDR3 DNA follows: TGCAGTCATGGACAGGACACTGAAGCTTTCTTT. It codes for CSHGQDTEAFF.

The J gene is TRBJ2-2, the V gene TRBV29-1; 8 nucleotides agree with TRBD2. CDR1 is SQVTM, CDR2 ANQGSEA, per germline. CDR3 length: 13 amino acids. With V trimmed by 6 bases and J by 6 bases, 6 bases remained unmatched. The CDR3 spells CSVTRREAGELFF. CDR3 DNA sequence: TGCAGCGTCACACGGCGGGAGGCCGGGGAGCTGTTTTTT.

Concerning this clonotype itself: A much larger clone is a single base away; this may be a read error. The chain has TRBV2 and TRBJ1-5, with a tentative D call TRBD1 (5 bases). Germline V gives CDR1 SNHLY, CDR2 FYNNEI. The CDR3 covers 14 residues. In DNA, the CDR3 is TGTTCCAGTACGGGGGTAGACAGCTATCAGCCCCAGCATTTT. It translates to CSSTGVDSYQPQHF. Based on the CDR3 plus reference TRBV2 and TRBJ1-5, the full variable domain is EPEVTQTPSHQVTQMGQEVILRCVPISNHLYFYWYRQILGQKVEFLVSFYNNEISEKSEIFDDQFSVERPDGSNFTLKIRSTKLEDSAMYFCSSTGVDSYQPQHFGDGTRLSIL.

This clonotype was seen many times. The gene calls are TRBV6-1 and TRBJ2-7, with TRBD1 matching over 8 bases. The V segment lost 7 bases and the J segment 5 bases; nucleotides outside the gene matches: 7. The CDR3 is made up of 13 amino acids. CDR1 and CDR2 (germline): MNHNS, SASEGT. The CDR3 bases are TGTGCCAGCACTACCGACAGGGGACACGAGCAGTACTTC. Translated, it gives CASTTDRGHEQYF.

This clonotype appeared a few times. This chain joins TRBV18 and TRBJ2-5; TRBD1 matches 8 bases. Trimming cost V 0 bases and J 4 bases; bases outside gene matches: 7. The length of the CDR3 is 16 residues. Germline V CDR1 and CDR2: KGHSH, LQKENI. As DNA, the CDR3 is TGTGCCAGCTCACCACCGGTCAGGGGGCGCGGAGAGACCCAGTACTTC. This encodes CASSPPVRGRGETQYF.

This clonotype appeared a few times. The chain is built from TRBV7-3 and TRBJ1-1, with unresolved D. This CDR3 is built from 14 residues. Germline V lookup: CDR1 SGHTA, CDR2 FQGTGA. Trimming removed 4 bases from V and 0 bases from J, with 9 bases in between. The CDR3 sequence: CASSSSALNTEAFF. CDR3 in DNA: TGTGCCAGCAGCTCCTCCGCCTTGAACACTGAAGCTTTCTTT.

This clonotype was observed many times. The chain links TRBV6-1 to TRBJ1-2; no reliable D call. CDR1 is MNHNS, CDR2 SASEGT, per germline. CDR3 length: 16 residues. V was trimmed by 2 bases and J by 8 bases, leaving 21 bases between them. The CDR3 DNA reads as TGTGCCAGCAGTGAACGGCTTGTTACAAGTATCGGGGGCTACACCTTC. It codes for CASSERLVTSIGGYTF.

This clonotype was counted many times. This chain connects TRBV6-4 to TRBJ1-2; D ambiguous. CDR1 is MRHNA, CDR2 SNTAGT, per germline. This CDR3 region has 20 residues. Trimming left V 6 bases short and J 4 bases short, with 33 bases between. The CDR3 DNA is TGTGCCAGCAGGCCTTTCGGCTCCCCGTCGAACGACCAACTAACCTATGGCTACACCTTC. Protein product: CASRPFGSPSNDQLTYGYTF.

The chain joins TRBV6-5 to TRBJ2-5; a possible D gene is TRBD2 (6 bases). Per the germline V gene, CDR1 is MNHEY and CDR2 is SVGAGI. This CDR3 has 15 residues. Trimming cost V 1 base and J 5 bases, with 14 bases left between them. CDR3 loop: CASSYLTSSSETQYF. The CDR3, as DNA: TGTGCCAGCAGTTACTTAACTAGCAGTAGCGAGACCCAGTACTTC.

This clonotype was seen repeatedly, ten times or more. The chain has TRBV4-1 and TRBJ2-4, with 7 bases aligning to TRBD2. The CDR3 is 18 amino acids. From germline, CDR1 is MGHRA and CDR2 YSYEKL. The V and J ends lost 1 base and 3 bases, in that order; junction bases with no gene match: 12. CDR3 in DNA: TGCGCCAGCAGCCAAGGAGTGGGGCGGGGGTCAAACAAAAACATTCAGTACTTC. Its translation: CASSQGVGRGSNKNIQYF.

This clonotype has at least ten counts. This rearrangement joins TRBV2 to TRBJ2-2; D gene uncertain. Trimming left V 4 bases short and J 5 bases short, with 8 bases between. The CDR3 is 13 amino acids. The germline V gene has CDR1 SNHLY and CDR2 FYNNEI. The CDR3 coding sequence is TGTGCCAGCAGTGTCTGGGGTACCGGGGAGCTGTTTTTT. Its translation: CASSVWGTGELFF.

This sequence joins TRBV27 and TRBJ2-5, with 8 bases fitting TRBD2. This CDR3 comprises 12 residues. V shed 10 bases and J 4 bases; nucleotides not matched to a gene: 5. Germline CDR1 MNHEY, CDR2 SMNVEV (reference sequence). DNA of the CDR3: TGTGCCACCGCGAGCGGGGGAGAGACCCAGTACTTC. It codes for CATASGGETQYF.

CDR3 DNA sequence: TGTGCCAGCAGTGAGATTGGGCAGTACCAAGAGACCCAGTACTTC. Residues: CASSEIGQYQETQYF. This chain connects TRBV2 to TRBJ2-5; D not resolved. The germline CDR1 and CDR2 sequences are SNHLY and FYNNEI. There are 15 residues in the CDR3. V was clipped by 3 bases and J by 0 bases, with 11 bases between them.

As for this clonotype: This clone may be a read error of a much larger clone one base away. The conserved phenylalanine or tryptophan normally closing the CDR3 is absent here, so this likely arose from a read error. The chain links TRBV5-1 to TRBJ2-6; unclear D gene. V was clipped by 0 bases and J by 3 bases, with 4 bases between them. This CDR3 contains 14 residues. From germline, CDR1 is SGHRS and CDR2 YFSETQ. The CDR3 nucleotides read TGCGCCAGCAGCTTGGATGTTGGGGCCAACGTCCTGACTGTC. It yields the protein CASSLDVGANVLTV.

This clonotype was recorded many times. In DNA form, the CDR3 reads TGCGCCAGCAGCCCACGTGAGGGGCTAGGCACTGAAGCTTTCTTT. Encoded protein: CASSPREGLGTEAFF. The chain couples TRBV5-1 to TRBJ1-1, with TRBD1 as a possible D gene (5 bases). This CDR3 has 15 residues. CDR1 SGHRS and CDR2 YFSETQ come from the germline V gene. V shed 4 bases and J shed 4 bases, with 17 bases lying between them.